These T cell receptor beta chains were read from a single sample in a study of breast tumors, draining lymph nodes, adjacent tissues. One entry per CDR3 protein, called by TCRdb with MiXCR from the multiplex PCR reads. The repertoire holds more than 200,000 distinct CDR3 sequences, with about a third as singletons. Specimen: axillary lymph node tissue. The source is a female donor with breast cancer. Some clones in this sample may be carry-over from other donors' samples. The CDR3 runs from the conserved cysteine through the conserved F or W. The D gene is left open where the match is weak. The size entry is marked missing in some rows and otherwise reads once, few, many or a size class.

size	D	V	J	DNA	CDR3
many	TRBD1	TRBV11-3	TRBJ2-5	TGTGCCAGCAGCAAAAGGACAGGGTTGGAAGTAGAGACCCAGTACTTC	CASSKRTGLEVETQYF
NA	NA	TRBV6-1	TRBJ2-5	TGTGCCAGCAGCCACTTGGACGGACCAGCGGCCCAGTACTTC	CASSHLDGPAAQYF
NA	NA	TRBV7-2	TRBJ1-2	TGTGCCAGCAGCTTAGAGTTGGCGGGCTATGGCTACACCTTC	CASSLELAGYGYTF
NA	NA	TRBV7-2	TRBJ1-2	TGTGCCAGCAGCTTAGTTTGGGGCAGGGGACCGAACTATGGCTACACCTTC	CASSLVWGRGPNYGYTF
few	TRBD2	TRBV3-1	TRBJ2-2	TGTGCCAGCAGCCCAAAAATAGGGACTAAAAACACCGGGGAGCTGTTTTTT	CASSPKIGTKNTGELFF
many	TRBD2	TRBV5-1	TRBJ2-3	TGCGCCAGCAGCCCCCAGCGGGAGACTTCTACAGATACGCAGTATTTT	CASSPQRETSTDTQYF
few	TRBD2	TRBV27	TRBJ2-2	TGTGCCAGCAGGAACCGTCTAGCGGGAGGGGCCGGGGAGCTGTTTTTT	CASRNRLAGGAGELFF
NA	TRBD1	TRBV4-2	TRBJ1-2	TGTGCCAGCAGCCGGACCTCGGACAGGGAGGATGGCTACACCTTC	CASSRTSDREDGYTF
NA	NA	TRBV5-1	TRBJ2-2	TGCGCCAGCAGCTTGAACGGCAACACCGGGGAGCTGTTTTTT	CASSLNGNTGELFF
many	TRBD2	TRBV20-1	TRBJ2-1	TGCAGTGCTAGAGATACGGGACTAGCGGGCAATGAGCAGTTCTTC	CSARDTGLAGNEQFF
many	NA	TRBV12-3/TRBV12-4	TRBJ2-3	TGTGCCAGCAGTTTCCTCCAGGCAGGCACAGATACGCAGTATTTT	CASSFLQAGTDTQYF
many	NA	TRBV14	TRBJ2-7	TGTGCCAGCAGCCAAGTTCAGGGGAGCGGGGAGCAGTACTTC	CASSQVQGSGEQYF
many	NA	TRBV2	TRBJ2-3	TGTGCCAGCAGTGACCTCCGCACAGATACGCAGTATTTT	CASSDLRTDTQYF